This T cell receptor (beta chain) was sequenced for a study of identical twins. The length of the CDR3 is 14 residues. Trimming left V 5 bases short and J 5 bases short, with 13 bases between. The authors used template switching to add a universal primer site and gave cDNA unique molecular identifiers. MiXCR, run by TCRdb on the 5' RACE reads, gives a single entry per CDR3 protein. The sample includes 1.5 million to 2 million distinct CDR3 sequences, 32% of them seen just once. This clonotype has a single count. Material for sequencing was cord blood. This sequence joins TRBV12-3 or TRBV12-4 and TRBJ2-1, with D perhaps matching TRBD2 (6 bases). The sequence came from a newborn girl in good health. The CDR3 sequence is CASSPRWGDNEQFF. DNA for the CDR3: TGTGCCAGCAGTCCCCGTTGGGGGGACAATGAGCAGTTCTTC.